Listed below are T cell receptor beta chains from one sample, sequenced in a study of blood T cell repertoires in COVID-19. Produced via immunoSEQ multiplex PCR; TCRdb's table is partial and in-frame only. This sample carries 250,000 to 300,000 clones, about 86% of them seen once, and the ten largest clones take around 2.9%. The material sequenced was peripheral blood. The receptors originated from a woman aged 55-70 years with active or convalescent COVID-19. The CDR3 runs from the conserved cysteine through the conserved F or W. The D gene is left open where the match is weak. Rows give clone size only sometimes, using once, few, many, or a class for an expanded clone.

V gene,D gene,J gene,clone size,CDR3 protein,CDR3 DNA
TRBV19,TRBD1,TRBJ2-2,NA,CASSIGAGTGNTGELFF,TGTGCCAGTAGTATAGGAGCTGGGACAGGGAACACCGGGGAGCTGTTTTTT
TRBV2,TRBD2,TRBJ2-7,NA,CASRRTRSYEQYF,TGTGCCAGCAGGCGGACTAGATCCTACGAGCAGTACTTC
TRBV7-3,NA,TRBJ1-1,once,CASRQGLNTEAFF,TGTGCCAGCAGACAGGGTCTGAACACTGAAGCTTTCTTT
TRBV4-2,NA,TRBJ1-2,NA,CASSPSGGRDYGYTF,TGTGCCAGCAGCCCTTCCGGAGGCCGTGACTATGGCTACACCTTC
TRBV24-1,NA,TRBJ2-2,NA,CATSGGTNTGELFF,TGTGCCACCAGTGGCGGCACGAACACCGGGGAGCTGTTTTTT
TRBV14,NA,TRBJ2-2,NA,CASSPRPPRGTGELFF,TGTGCCAGCAGCCCAAGGCCGCCCCGGGGGACCGGGGAGCTGTTTTTT
TRBV2,TRBD1,TRBJ2-7,few,CASSLQGEQYF,TGTGCCAGCAGCTTACAGGGGGAGCAGTACTTC
TRBV19,TRBD1,TRBJ1-1,many,CASSLQGAGEAFF,TGTGCCAGTAGTCTACAGGGGGCTGGTGAAGCTTTCTTT
TRBV11-3,TRBD1,TRBJ2-3,NA,CASSPGQGSSDTQYF,TGTGCCAGCAGCCCGGGACAGGGAAGTTCAGATACGCAGTATTTT
TRBV14,NA,TRBJ1-3,NA,CASSQLPTGSGNTIYF,TGTGCCAGCAGCCAACTGCCCACAGGCTCTGGAAACACCATATATTTT
TRBV5-1,NA,TRBJ2-7,NA,CASSLVSSYEQYF,TGCGCCAGCAGCTTGGTGAGCTCCTACGAGCAGTACTTC
TRBV7-2,NA,TRBJ2-2,NA,CASSPTGGDTGELFF,TGTGCCAGCAGCCCCACTGGCGGCGACACCGGGGAGCTGTTTTTT
TRBV9,TRBD2,TRBJ2-2,NA,CASSVEGTSSGELFF,TGTGCCAGCAGCGTAGAGGGGACTAGTTCCGGGGAGCTGTTTTTT
TRBV7-9,NA,TRBJ2-1,NA,CASGTLYNEQFF,TGTGCCAGTGGGACACTATACAATGAGCAGTTCTTC
TRBV5-4,TRBD1,TRBJ1-4,once,CASSPVAQGDEKLFF,TGTGCCAGCAGCCCGGTCGCACAGGGGGATGAAAAACTGTTTTTT
TRBV2,TRBD2,TRBJ2-7,NA,CASRVIAGGSYEQYF,TGTGCCAGCAGAGTGATAGCGGGGGGATCCTACGAGCAGTACTTC
TRBV3-1/TRBV3-2,NA,TRBJ2-7,NA,CASSQDRRYEQYF,TGTGCCAGCAGCCAAGACCGTCGCTACGAGCAGTACTTC
TRBV20-1,NA,TRBJ2-3,NA,CSAENADTQYF,TGCAGTGCGGAGAACGCAGATACGCAGTATTTT
TRBV7-6,NA,TRBJ2-1,NA,CASSPRTWSGSAAYNEQFF,TGTGCCAGCAGCCCCCGGACTTGGTCGGGGTCTGCGGCCTACAATGAGCAGTTCTTC
TRBV2,TRBD2,TRBJ2-7,NA,CASSLGGSDEQYF,TGTGCCAGCAGCCTGGGAGGGTCCGACGAGCAGTACTTC
TRBV5-4,TRBD1,TRBJ2-5,once,CASSLDRGGTQYF,TGTGCCAGCAGCTTGGACAGGGGTGGGACCCAGTACTTC
TRBV4-2,TRBD2,TRBJ2-7,few,CASSQDKGWGGYEQYF,TGTGCCAGCAGCCAAGATAAGGGTTGGGGGGGCTACGAGCAGTACTTC
TRBV21-1,NA,TRBJ1-2,NA,CASSNSGTGTYGYTF,TGTGCCAGCAGCAACTCCGGGACAGGGACCTATGGCTACACCTTC
TRBV19,NA,TRBJ1-2,NA,CASRYPGHLGYTF,TGTGCCAGCCGTTATCCGGGTCATCTAGGCTACACCTTC
TRBV11-2,TRBD1,TRBJ1-1,NA,CASSSQGATNTEAFF,TGTGCCAGCAGCTCACAGGGGGCAACGAACACTGAAGCTTTCTTT
TRBV10-3,TRBD1,TRBJ2-5,NA,CAISSTGGETQYF,TGTGCCATCAGCTCCACAGGGGGAGAGACCCAGTACTTC
TRBV5-6,NA,TRBJ2-7,NA,CASTRGGKEYF,TGTGCCAGCACTAGGGGCGGGAAGGAGTACTTC
TRBV5-6,NA,TRBJ1-5,NA,CASSFGTPGNQPQHF,TGTGCCAGCAGCTTTGGTACACCGGGAAATCAGCCCCAGCATTTT
TRBV6-5,NA,TRBJ1-2,NA,CASIGNYGYTF,TGTGCCAGCATCGGTAACTATGGCTACACCTTC
TRBV11-2,NA,TRBJ2-7,NA,CASSYSRPAYEQYF,TGTGCCAGCAGCTACTCGCGGCCCGCCTACGAGCAGTACTTC
TRBV6-5,NA,TRBJ2-2,NA,CASTPRTQGSGELFF,TGTGCCAGCACCCCCCGGACCCAGGGATCCGGGGAGCTGTTTTTT
TRBV5-8,TRBD2,TRBJ2-7,NA,CASSRLSGGRYEQYF,TGTGCCAGCAGCCGTCTTAGCGGGGGGAGGTACGAGCAGTACTTC
TRBV11-1,TRBD1,TRBJ1-6,NA,CASSFGDRGHPGLHF,TGTGCCAGCAGCTTTGGGGACAGGGGCCACCCGGGGCTCCACTTT
TRBV3-1/TRBV3-2,NA,TRBJ2-1,NA,CASSQDQNSYNEQFF,TGTGCCAGCAGCCAAGATCAGAACAGTTACAATGAGCAGTTCTTC
TRBV9,TRBD2,TRBJ2-1,NA,CASSALAGQHSYNEQFF,TGTGCCAGCAGCGCTCTAGCGGGGCAGCACTCCTACAATGAGCAGTTCTTC
TRBV2,NA,TRBJ1-3,NA,CASAYGGGNTIYF,TGTGCCAGTGCATACGGGGGTGGAAACACCATATATTTT
TRBV7-3,NA,TRBJ2-5,once,CASSPANQGQETQYF,TGTGCCAGCAGCCCCGCGAATCAGGGACAAGAGACCCAGTACTTC
TRBV19,NA,TRBJ1-1,NA,CASSFLTGTEAFF,TGTGCCAGTAGCTTCTTAACCGGGACTGAAGCTTTCTTT
TRBV6-5,NA,TRBJ1-2,NA,CASRSLSTYGYTF,TGTGCCAGCAGGTCCCTCTCTACCTATGGCTACACCTTC
TRBV5-8,TRBD1,TRBJ1-5,once,CASSPTVQGNQPQHF,TGTGCCAGCAGCCCGACCGTACAGGGGAATCAGCCCCAGCATTTT
TRBV9,TRBD2,TRBJ2-2,NA,CASTPGGWNTGELFF,TGTGCCAGCACCCCCGGGGGGTGGAACACCGGGGAGCTGTTTTTT
TRBV11-2,NA,TRBJ2-7,NA,CASSWMAAGFYEQYF,TGTGCCAGCAGCTGGATGGCGGCGGGTTTCTACGAGCAGTACTTC
TRBV5-1,TRBD1,TRBJ1-1,NA,CASSFGSGTGTEAFF,TGCGCCAGCAGCTTTGGGAGCGGGACAGGGACCGAAGCTTTCTTT
TRBV18,NA,TRBJ1-2,NA,CASLGTNYGYTF,TGTGCCAGCCTCGGGACAAACTATGGCTACACCTTC
TRBV20-1,NA,TRBJ1-1,NA,CSAGTSRAFF,TGCAGTGCGGGGACAAGTCGAGCTTTCTTT
TRBV10-3,NA,TRBJ2-7,NA,CAIRGQPQHYEQYF,TGTGCCATCAGAGGACAACCACAGCACTACGAGCAGTACTTC
TRBV7-3,TRBD1,TRBJ2-2,NA,CASSLGTGVSGELFF,TGTGCCAGCAGCTTAGGGACAGGGGTGAGCGGGGAGCTGTTTTTT
TRBV7-3,TRBD1,TRBJ1-1,NA,CASSPGTGYTEAFF,TGTGCCAGCAGCCCCGGGACAGGGTACACTGAAGCTTTCTTT
TRBV6-5,TRBD1,TRBJ1-5,NA,CATKDRQSNQPQHF,TGTGCCACCAAGGACAGGCAGTCCAATCAGCCCCAGCATTTT
TRBV6-2/TRBV6-3,NA,TRBJ2-3,NA,CASSYSSPVKLF,TGTGCCAGCAGTTACTCGAGCCCCGTTAAACTTTTT
TRBV7-9,TRBD2,TRBJ2-5,once,CASSASYVGLAGETQYF,TGTGCCAGCAGCGCAAGTTACGTGGGACTAGCAGGAGAGACCCAGTACTTC
TRBV27,NA,TRBJ1-2,NA,CASSWGGNYGYTF,TGTGCCAGCAGTTGGGGGGGGAACTATGGCTACACCTTC